This TCR beta chain was sequenced for a study of T cells in Graves' hyperthyroidism and ophthalmopathy. Study-wide points: With a median lead of around 6.7 months before onset, the model predicted ophthalmopathy. A model of 13 V-J features distinguished ophthalmopathy from stable hyperthyroidism.

CDR1 is SEHNR and CDR2 is FQNEAQ in the germline V gene (reference sequence). The CDR3 runs to 16 residues. V trimming: 5 bases; J trimming: 1 base; junction bases outside the gene matches: 9. TCR beta CDR3 sequences were amplified from RNA transcripts. When the TCR CDR3 underwent first-round RT-PCR, the HTBI primer set was used. One entry per CDR3 protein results from TCRdb running MiXCR on the multiplex PCR reads. The table lists 400,000 or so distinct CDR3 sequences, over 11% of them singletons, with approximately 29% in the top ten. This clonotype was seen repeatedly, ten times or more. Its specificity is not known. The study excluded patients with uncontrolled infection, other autoimmune disease, pregnancy or lactation. Fresh peripheral blood, 8 to 10 ml, was the source of the PBMCs.

The rearrangement uses TRBV7-9 and TRBJ2-7; 9 nucleotides align to TRBD2. This TCR derives from a man between 45 and 60 years old with Graves' ophthalmopathy. Sequencing was performed on blood. CDR3 coding DNA: TGTGCCAGCAGCAGAAGCGCCCTAGCGGGGTCCTACGAGCAGTACTTC. This codes for CASSRSALAGSYEQYF. Filled out from reference TRBV7-9 and TRBJ2-7, the complete variable domain reads DTGVSQNPRHKITKRGQNVTFRCDPISEHNRLYWYRQTLGQGPEFLTYFQNEAQLEKSRLLSDRFSAERPKGSFSTLEIQRTEQGDSAMYLCASSRSALAGSYEQYFGPGTRLTVT.